This T cell receptor beta chain stems from a study of cytomegalovirus exposure and HLA in healthy donors. 60 Vbeta and 13 Jbeta primers were used in PCR. Sequenced by immunoSEQ multiplex PCR; TCRdb stores in-frame clones only, minus some. The sample lists approximately 190,000 clones, roughly 80% occurring once. Concerning this clone itself: Its specificity is unknown.

The V and J ends lost 4 bases and 1 base respectively, with 16 bases between them. The CDR3 is made up of 16 amino acids. Germline loops: CDR1 SGDLS, CDR2 YYNGEE. Study findings and constraints: Clonal expansion was found to be greater in HLA-associated TCR beta chains than in equally common others in a later analysis. TRBV6-2, TRBV6-3 and some other V segments were excluded as indistinguishable.

Sequencing input: PBMCs. The chain couples TRBV9 to TRBJ2-3; D is tentatively TRBD1 or TRBD2 (7 bases each). This receptor was obtained from a man between 50 and 59 years old in good health and CMV-seronegative. The CDR3 nucleotides read TGTGCCAGCAGCCTAGGGAGGGACAGTGGCACAGATACGCAGTATTTT. Translated, it gives CASSLGRDSGTDTQYF.